This is a list of T cell receptor beta chains from one sample in a study of blood T cell repertoires in COVID-19. Clones were sequenced by immunoSEQ multiplex PCR, and TCRdb holds only the in-frame ones, with some missing. The sample shows about 180,000 clones, more than 75% of them seen only once. The sample comprised peripheral blood. These receptors were collected from a person aged 65 to 85 with COVID-19, enrolled during active disease. Both conserved end residues are part of each CDR3. The D gene is left open where the match is weak. Rows may omit the clone size; those that give it use once, few, many or a size class.

abundance	v_gene	d_gene	j_gene	CDR3nt	CDR3aa
NA	TRBV7-3	NA	TRBJ2-7	TGTGCCAGCAGCTTAACCCCCAGGGACGAGCAGTACTTC	CASSLTPRDEQYF
NA	TRBV5-4	NA	TRBJ2-3	TGTGCCAGCAGCTTGGAGTCGGGGAGGTGGGGGGATACGCAGTATTTT	CASSLESGRWGDTQYF
NA	TRBV6-5	NA	TRBJ2-2	TGTGCCAGCAGTCTACTAGCTATCGGGGAGCTGTTTTTT	CASSLLAIGELFF
few	TRBV15	NA	TRBJ2-2	TGTGCCACCAGGACAGACACCGGGGAGCTGTTTTTT	CATRTDTGELFF
NA	TRBV5-1	TRBD1	TRBJ2-1	TGCGCCAGCAGCTCGGTTCGGACAGGGGGCGATGAGCAGTTCTTC	CASSSVRTGGDEQFF
once	TRBV5-6	NA	TRBJ1-2	TGTGCCAGCAGCTTACAGGCGTACTATGGCTACACCTTC	CASSLQAYYGYTF
few	TRBV3-1/TRBV3-2	TRBD1	TRBJ2-7	TGTGCCAGCAGCCGAGGACAGGGGTTCTACGAGCAGTACTTC	CASSRGQGFYEQYF
NA	TRBV9	NA	TRBJ2-2	TGTGCCAGCAGCGTAGGAACGGACACCGGGGAGCTGTTTTTT	CASSVGTDTGELFF
NA	TRBV7-2	TRBD2	TRBJ2-2	TGTGCCAGCAGCTCGGGACTAGGTCGAACCGGGGAGCTGTTTTTT	CASSSGLGRTGELFF
NA	TRBV5-6	NA	TRBJ2-5	TGTGCCAGCAGCTTGGGGGGGCCGTACGGGGCAGCTCAAGAGACCCAGTACTTC	CASSLGGPYGAAQETQYF
NA	TRBV7-3	NA	TRBJ1-3	TGTGCCAGCAGCCTAAATTCAGGGGTTCCTGGAAACACCATATATTTT	CASSLNSGVPGNTIYF
NA	TRBV19	NA	TRBJ2-7	TGTGCCAGTAGTAGCCAGGGACACAGTGTCGAGCAGTACTTC	CASSSQGHSVEQYF
NA	TRBV5-4	TRBD2	TRBJ2-1	TGTGCCAGCAGCCCCGGGACTAGCGGGAATAGGGCCAATGAGCAGTTCTTC	CASSPGTSGNRANEQFF
few	TRBV14	NA	TRBJ2-7	TGTGCCAGCAGCCAAAGCCTGACAGCCTCCTACGAGCAGTACTTC	CASSQSLTASYEQYF
NA	TRBV18	NA	TRBJ1-4	TGTGCCAGCTCATCCGGGGAAAAACTGTTTTTT	CASSSGEKLFF
NA	TRBV7-4	TRBD2	TRBJ2-4	TGTGCCAGCAGCCCCCAGCGGGGGGAAAACATTCAGTACTTC	CASSPQRGENIQYF
NA	TRBV7-2	NA	TRBJ1-5	TGTGCCAGCAGCCCGCAGATGACAGTCTATAGCAATCAGCCCCAGCATTTT	CASSPQMTVYSNQPQHF
NA	TRBV7-2	NA	TRBJ2-3	TGTGCCAGCAGCCCCAGGACAGAGACACGAGATACGCAGTATTTT	CASSPRTETRDTQYF